The following is a T cell receptor beta chain sequence with its context. V dropped 6 bases and J dropped 2; count of bases not matched to a gene: 9. This CDR3 comprises 15 residues. The study recruited healthy Caucasian donors from Russia who were aged about 6 to 95. Sample-barcoded 5' priming and a J-beta primer mix drove a second PCR of about 6 to 12 cycles. TCRdb used MiXCR to reprocess the 5' RACE reads, holding one entry per CDR3 protein. The sample shows roughly 500,000 distinct CDR3 sequences, about 26% of them seen only once. These data originate in a study of blood T cells in healthy people across ages.

The rearrangement joins TRBV12-3 or TRBV12-4 to TRBJ2-5; 7 nucleotides match TRBD1. The material sequenced was blood. The TCR originated in a woman between 70 and 85 years old in good health. CDR3 DNA sequence: TGTGCCAGCAGGTTATCACAGGGACAGCAAGAGACCCAGTACTTC. It specifies CASRLSQGQQETQYF.